Shown below are 23 T cell receptor beta chains from a single sample sequenced in a study of metastatic and nonmetastatic thyroid tumors. No patient received treatment before thyroid surgery. TCRdb redid the clone calls on the PCR reads using MiXCR. Of under 30,000 clones listed, 15% to 20% are singletons. Sample: blood. The receptors here all came from a male donor with papillary thyroid cancer or a benign thyroid nodule (not recorded which). Some clones in this sample may be carry-over from other donors' samples.

This clone was detected only once. The chain joins TRBV30 to TRBJ2-7; TRBD1 agrees at 11 bases. There are 12 residues in the CDR3. The V and J ends lost 7 bases and 5 bases, in that order; junction bases with no gene match: 4. Germline V gene sequence: CDR1 GTSNPN, CDR2 SVGIG (reference sequence). CDR3 coding DNA: TGTGCCTTGGGACAGGGGGGGCACGAGCAGTACTTC. The encoded protein is CALGQGGHEQYF.

CDR3 residues: CATSDPPLGPANTGELFF. The CDR3 DNA is TGTGCCACCAGTGATCCCCCCCTGGGCCCAGCGAACACCGGGGAGCTGTTTTTT. The chain is built from TRBV24-1 and TRBJ2-2; D ambiguous. The germline CDR1 and CDR2 sequences are KGHDR and SFDVKD. V was pared by 3 bases and J by 0 bases, with 16 bases between. This CDR3 has 18 amino acids.

The sample holds many counts of this clone. V gene TRBV7-3 combines with J gene TRBJ1-1; 8 nucleotides line up with TRBD1. The CDR3 totals 13 residues. J gave up 3 bases and V 6 bases, and 3 bases lay outside the gene matches. Per the germline V gene, CDR1 is SGHTA and CDR2 is FQGTGA. CDR3: CASSEDRDTEAFF. DNA of the CDR3: TGTGCCAGCAGTGAGGACAGGGACACTGAAGCTTTCTTT.

This clone was seen at least ten times. V gene TRBV9 combines with J gene TRBJ2-6; D unclear. Germline values: CDR1 SGDLS, CDR2 YYNGEE. V lost 4 bases and J lost 0, with 2 bases in between. The CDR3 extends over 13 amino acids. The CDR3 loop is CASSPSGANVLTF. The CDR3 nucleotides are TGTGCCAGCAGCCCCTCTGGGGCCAACGTCCTGACTTTC. The variable domain in full, with the rest retrieved from reference TRBV9 and TRBJ2-6, is DSGVTQTPKHLITATGQRVTLRCSPRSGDLSVYWYQQSLDQGLQFLIQYYNGEERAKGNILERFSAQQFPDLHSELNLSSLELGDSALYFCASSPSGANVLTFGAGSRLTVL.

This chain uses TRBV11-3 with TRBJ1-2; D is unclear. CDR1 and CDR2 from the germline V gene are SGHNT and YENEEA. The CDR3 loop spans 16 amino acids. Trimming cost V 5 bases and J 8 bases, with 24 bases left between them. The CDR3 here is CASSPRGAFLFRGYTF. The DNA for the CDR3 is TGTGCCAGCAGCCCCCGCGGCGCCTTCCTATTTAGGGGCTACACCTTC.

The sample holds a few counts of this clone. The V call is TRBV6-2 or TRBV6-3, the J call TRBJ1-1; D unresolved. Trimming removed 1 base at V and 1 base at J, with 4 bases between. This CDR3 has 13 amino acids. The germline gives CDR1 MNHEY, CDR2 SVGEGT. In nucleotides, the CDR3 is TGTGCCAGCAGTTACTGGGCGAACACTGAAGCTTTCTTT. It encodes CASSYWANTEAFF.

This sequence joins TRBV30 and TRBJ2-2, with a possible D match to TRBD2 (5 bases). Germline V lookup: CDR1 GTSNPN, CDR2 SVGIG (reference sequence). This CDR3 region has 15 residues. The ends were cut back, 0 bases at V and 3 bases at J, with 11 bases in the middle. The CDR3 DNA sequence: TGTGCCTGGAGTGTAACCGGACTGTACACCGGGGAGCTGTTTTTT. Its protein product is CAWSVTGLYTGELFF.

By share, this clone ranks as medium-sized. The chain has TRBV13 and TRBJ1-3, with no clear D. The CDR3 contains 13 residues. V gave up 6 bases and J gave up 8 bases, with 14 bases separating them. Germline V gene lookup returns CDR1 PRHDT and CDR2 FYEKMQ (reference sequence). The CDR3 region is CASRGSPKDTIYF. Written as DNA, the CDR3 is TGTGCCAGCAGGGGATCCCCCAAAGACACCATATATTTT.

This clone has ten or more counts. The chain joins TRBV29-1 to TRBJ2-4; 8 bases line up with TRBD2. This CDR3 has 17 amino acids. V shed 3 bases and J 1 base; nucleotides not matched to a gene: 11. Per germline, CDR1 SQVTM and CDR2 ANQGSEA. The CDR3 nucleotides are TGCAGCGTTGAGGCGTGGAGCGGGAGAGGCGCCAAAAACATTCAGTACTTC. It codes for CSVEAWSGRGAKNIQYF.

The chain combines TRBV3-1 with TRBJ2-7, with D hard to call. Between the trimmed V and J ends, which lost 1 base and 0 bases, there was a span of 10 bases. Germline assignment: CDR1 LGHDT and CDR2 YNNKEL (reference sequence). CDR3 size: 15 residues. The DNA of the CDR3 is TGTGCCAGCAGCCAAGGCGTGCGGAGCTCCTACGAGCAGTACTTC. This codes for CASSQGVRSSYEQYF.

This clone has a count of ten or more. The chain has TRBV4-1 and TRBJ2-5; the D call may be TRBD1 or TRBD2 (5 bases each). The CDR3 has 13 amino acids. CDR1 and CDR2 (germline): MGHRA, YSYEKL. Trimming removed 4 bases at V and 4 bases at J, with 10 bases between. The CDR3 region is CASSLGTLETQYF. CDR3 in DNA: TGCGCCAGCAGCCTTGGGACCCTAGAGACCCAGTACTTC.

Points on this clone: The junction differs from germline at one of its ends, possibly a read error. The genes are TRBV6-1 and TRBJ1-5, with D unresolved. This CDR3 contains 15 residues. Germline CDR1 is MNHNS and CDR2 is SASEGT. The DNA of the CDR3 is TGTGCCGGCAGTGAAGTCCCCTATAGCAATCAGCCCCAGCATTTT. Translation gives CAGSEVPYSNQPQHF.

V and J are TRBV20-1 and TRBJ2-7; 14 bases are shared with TRBD2. Germline trimming cut 2 bases from V and 3 bases from J; bases unmatched to any gene: 3. The CDR3 length is 15 residues. Germline V lookup: CDR1 DFQATT, CDR2 SNEGSKA (reference sequence). This CDR3 reads CSARRGLAGGYEQYF. DNA of the CDR3: TGCAGTGCTAGACGCGGACTAGCGGGAGGCTACGAGCAGTACTTC.

This clone was found many times. V and J are TRBV15 and TRBJ2-7; tentative D call: TRBD1 (5 bases). From germline, CDR1 is LNHNV and CDR2 YYDKDF (reference sequence). The V gene lost 0 bases and the J gene lost 4 bases, with 10 bases spanning the gap. This CDR3 has 14 amino acids. CDR3 coding DNA: TGTGCCACCAGCAGAGAGGCAGGGTTGTACGAGCAGTACTTC. This sequence encodes CATSREAGLYEQYF.

In regard to this clone: It may be a read error: a sequence one base away is much more abundant. The chain uses TRBV5-8 and TRBJ1-2; 10 bases fit TRBD1. The V gene's germline CDR1 is SGHTS and CDR2 YDEGEE. The CDR3 has 14 residues. J gave up 10 bases and V 1 base, and 7 bases lay outside the gene matches. CDR3 amino acids: CASSLRQGARVYTF. The CDR3 DNA is TGTGCCAGCAGCTTGAGACAGGGGGCGAGGGTCTACACCTTC.

This clone was detected ten times or more. V and J are TRBV9 and TRBJ2-1; 7 bases are shared with TRBD2. The V gene's germline CDR1 is SGDLS and CDR2 YYNGEE. The V segment lost 2 bases and the J segment 7 bases; nucleotides outside the gene matches: 9. CDR3 length equals 15 residues. In nucleotides, the CDR3 is TGTGCCAGCAGCGTTGGGACTACCTCGGGAAATGAGCAGTTCTTC. Its translation is CASSVGTTSGNEQFF.

Relative to its sample, this clone is medium-sized. The V call is TRBV27, the J call TRBJ1-1, with D perhaps matching TRBD1 (5 bases). CDR1 MNHEY and CDR2 SMNVEV come from the germline V gene (reference sequence). V was trimmed by 6 bases and J by 2 bases, leaving 10 bases between them. The CDR3 has 13 amino acids. CDR3 nucleotides: TGTGCCAGCAGCTTTACAGGTAACACTGAAGCTTTCTTT. This gives the protein CASSFTGNTEAFF.

This rearrangement joins TRBV7-2 to TRBJ2-7, with D perhaps matching TRBD2 (7 bases). There are 15 residues in the CDR3. The germline V gene encodes CDR1 SGHTA and CDR2 FQGNSA. V was pared by 4 bases and J by 0 bases, with 13 bases between. CDR3 nucleotide sequence: TGTGCCAGCAGCTATACGGGGGGCAGCTCCTACGAGCAGTACTTC. Translated, it gives CASSYTGGSSYEQYF.

This clone is medium-sized by share. The chain combines TRBV6-1 with TRBJ1-1, with 7 positions matching TRBD1. Germline assignment: CDR1 MNHNS and CDR2 SASEGT. This CDR3 is built from 15 residues. J gave up 1 base and V 7 bases, and 9 bases lay outside the gene matches. CDR3 in amino acids: CASIKAGTENTEAFF. CDR3 nucleotides: TGTGCCAGCATTAAGGCCGGGACAGAGAACACTGAAGCTTTCTTT.

This clone qualifies as medium-sized (0.01 to 0.1%). The rearrangement links TRBV11-3 to TRBJ2-7; D might be TRBD1 (6 bases). Germline CDR1 is SGHNT and CDR2 is YENEEA. Trimming shortened V by 4 bases and J by 0 bases, and 7 bases separated the two germline ends. The CDR3 covers 13 residues. CDR3: CASSSGHSYEQYF. As DNA, the CDR3 is TGTGCCAGCAGCTCGGGACACTCCTACGAGCAGTACTTC.

This clone was counted many times. The genes are TRBV29-1 and TRBJ2-1; 7 bases agree with TRBD2. CDR1 and CDR2 (germline): SQVTM, ANQGSEA. V lost 5 bases, J lost 4 bases, and 2 bases stayed unmatched. The CDR3 runs to 12 residues. CDR3 DNA sequence: TGCAGCGTTAGCGGGATGTACAATGAGCAGTTCTTC. As protein: CSVSGMYNEQFF.

This clone was observed many times. The chain carries TRBV6-6 and TRBJ2-5, with a tentative D call TRBD1 (6 bases). The V gene lost 2 bases and the J gene lost 2 bases, with 15 bases spanning the gap. In germline, CDR1 is MNHNY, CDR2 SVGAGI (reference sequence). This CDR3 has 16 residues. DNA of the CDR3: TGTGCCAGCAGTTACCAAGACAGGACCCTACAAGAGACCCAGTACTTC. Amino acids: CASSYQDRTLQETQYF.

This chain connects TRBV3-1 to TRBJ2-2; maybe TRBD2 (5 bases). Trimming cost V 8 bases and J 3 bases, with 10 bases left between them. CDR1 LGHDT and CDR2 YNNKEL come from the germline V gene (reference sequence). The CDR3 has 13 amino acids. CDR3 nucleotides: TGTGCCAGCTCCTTGGACTACACCGGGGAGCTGTTTTTT. This sequence encodes CASSLDYTGELFF.